What follows are 16 T cell receptor beta chains derived from one specimen sequenced in a study of T cell responses to AZD1222 COVID-19 vaccine. Profiled with immunoSEQ multiplex PCR; TCRdb holds only in-frame clones, not every one. The table has about 120,000 clones, around 85% seen once. The source was peripheral blood, collected on day 0 of AZD1222 vaccination. The source is an adult in good health.

The chain has TRBV7-9 and TRBJ2-1, with D perhaps TRBD1 or TRBD2 (6 bases each). Trimming removed 2 bases at V and 3 bases at J, with 20 bases between. The V gene's germline CDR1 is SEHNR and CDR2 FQNEAQ (reference sequence). The CDR3 covers 18 residues. CDR3 nucleotides: TGTGCCAGCAGCTTACTAGCGTGGGGGCAGGGAAACTACAATGAGCAGTTCTTC. This translates into CASSLLAWGQGNYNEQFF.

The rearrangement links TRBV7-3 to TRBJ1-5; tentatively, D is TRBD1 (5 bases). V shed 5 bases and J shed 7 bases, with 15 bases lying between them. The CDR3 runs 14 residues. The germline V gene has CDR1 SGHTA and CDR2 FQGTGA. The CDR3 protein is CASSPAGGAQPQHF. CDR3 bases: TGTGCCAGCAGCCCCGCCGGAGGGGCACAGCCCCAGCATTTT.

This clone was seen a single time. The chain employs TRBV28 and TRBJ2-7, with 7 bases that match TRBD1. The V gene end was trimmed by 10 bases and the J gene end by 2 bases; junction bases not matched to a gene: 8. The germline CDR1 and CDR2 sequences are MDHEN and SYDVKM. The CDR3 covers 13 residues. CDR3 nucleotide sequence: TGTGCCATCCATGACAGGGTTACCTACGAGCAGTACTTC. Protein product: CAIHDRVTYEQYF.

This clone appeared a single time. This chain connects TRBV2 to TRBJ2-5; 8 positions match TRBD2. Germline CDR1 is SNHLY and CDR2 is FYNNEI. V lost 5 bases to trimming and J lost 3 bases; unmatched junction nucleotides: 2. CDR3 size: 13 residues. CDR3 nucleotide sequence: TGTGCCAGCAGTCCCGGGAGGGAAGAGACCCAGTACTTC. As protein: CASSPGREETQYF.

The rearrangement uses TRBV6-5 and TRBJ1-2; tentatively, D is TRBD1 (6 bases). Trimming cost V 10 bases and J 3 bases, with 18 bases left between them. CDR1 is MNHEY and CDR2 is SVGAGI in the germline V gene. The CDR3 sequence is 14 residues long. The CDR3 is CATRISRGDYGYTF. As DNA, the CDR3 is TGTGCCACCCGGATCTCCAGGGGAGACTATGGCTACACCTTC.

The chain is built from TRBV5-8 and TRBJ2-3, with 9 bases that match TRBD2. V shed 4 bases, J shed 4 bases, and the junction held 10 bases outside the gene matches. CDR1 is SGHTS and CDR2 is YDEGEE in the germline V gene. The CDR3 contains 16 residues. The CDR3 is CASSPRLAGQSDTQYF. In nucleotides, the CDR3 is TGTGCCAGCAGCCCCCGCCTAGCGGGACAATCAGATACGCAGTATTTT.

The rearrangement joins TRBV19 to TRBJ1-1; TRBD1 might be the D (5 bases). The CDR3 totals 13 residues. Germline V gene data show CDR1 as LNHDA and CDR2 as SQIVND (reference sequence). V was pared by 8 bases and J by 4 bases, with 14 bases between. The CDR3 is CASGLGGVTEAFF. The CDR3 nucleotides read TGTGCCAGTGGCCTGGGGGGAGTCACTGAAGCTTTCTTT.

The DNA of the CDR3 is TGTGCCAGCAGCTTGAGGTCCGGGGACACTGAAGCTTTCTTT. Amino acid sequence: CASSLRSGDTEAFF. The chain uses TRBV11-3 and TRBJ1-1; D remains ambiguous. Trimming cost V 3 bases and J 3 bases, with 11 bases left between them. In germline, CDR1 is SGHNT, CDR2 YENEEA. The CDR3 loop spans 14 amino acids. The variable domain in full, completed from reference TRBV11-3 and TRBJ1-1, reads EAGVVQSPRYKIIEKKQPVAFWCNPISGHNTLYWYLQNLGQGPELLIRYENEEAVDDSQLPKDRFSAERLKGVDSTLKIQPAELGDSAVYLCASSLRSGDTEAFFGQGTRLTVV.

The DNA of the CDR3 is TGTGCCAGCAGTGAAATGGGCCCGGCCTCTGGGGCCAACGTCCTGACTTTC. Its protein product is CASSEMGPASGANVLTF. J is TRBJ2-6 and V is TRBV6-1; D gene ambiguous. V was pared by 2 bases and J by 0 bases, with 11 bases between. The CDR3 has 17 residues. Germline V CDR1 and CDR2: MNHNS, SASEGT.

The chain uses TRBV28 and TRBJ1-3, with D possibly being TRBD1 (5 bases). The ends were cut back, 6 bases at V and 2 bases at J, with 11 bases in the middle. The CDR3 is made up of 14 amino acids. The V gene's germline CDR1 is MDHEN and CDR2 SYDVKM. CDR3 residues: CASSPMGAGNTIYF. The CDR3 DNA sequence: TGTGCCAGCAGCCCGATGGGGGCTGGAAACACCATATATTTT.

This clone was detected only a few times. This chain connects TRBV5-1 to TRBJ2-2; D gene uncertain. The CDR3 runs to 13 residues. V was shortened by 1 base and J by 7 bases, with 8 bases between the two germline ends. Germline CDR1 is SGHRS and CDR2 is YFSETQ. CDR3 protein: CASSLLGSGELFF. CDR3 nucleotides: TGCGCCAGCAGCTTGTTGGGCAGCGGGGAGCTGTTTTTT. Full variable domain (outside the CDR3, taken from reference TRBV5-1 and TRBJ2-2): KAGVTQTPRYLIKTRGQQVTLSCSPISGHRSVSWYQQTPGQGLQFLFEYFSETQRNKGNFPGRFSGRQFSNSRSEMNVSTLELGDSALYLCASSLLGSGELFFGEGSRLTVL.

The rearrangement joins TRBV9 to TRBJ2-7; 7 bases map to TRBD1. Trimming at V came to 1 base and at J to 2 bases, leaving 3 bases not matched to a gene. Germline V lookup: CDR1 SGDLS, CDR2 YYNGEE. The CDR3 has 14 residues. The CDR3 here is CASSVSQGAYEQYF. CDR3 bases: TGTGCCAGCAGCGTAAGCCAGGGGGCCTACGAGCAGTACTTC.

The chain is built from TRBV29-1 and TRBJ1-2, with a weak D call TRBD1 (5 bases). The germline V gene encodes CDR1 SQVTM and CDR2 ANQGSEA. CDR3 length: 13 amino acids. V was cut by 4 bases and J by 4 bases, with 13 bases left in between. CDR3 protein: CSVVGRVAYGYTF. The CDR3, as DNA: TGCAGCGTTGTCGGCAGGGTGGCCTATGGCTACACCTTC.

This clone was observed a handful of times. The chain uses TRBV7-9 and TRBJ1-5; D unclear. CDR1 is SEHNR and CDR2 is FQNEAQ in the germline V gene (reference sequence). The V end lost 1 base, the J end lost 1 base, and 5 bases lay between the germline ends. The CDR3 totals 14 residues. The CDR3 sequence is CASSLGESNQPQHF. The CDR3 region has the DNA TGTGCCAGCAGCTTAGGCGAAAGCAATCAGCCCCAGCATTTT.

The chain has TRBV30 and TRBJ1-2, with a possible D match to TRBD1 (5 bases). Trimming shortened V by 5 bases and J by 4 bases, and 11 bases separated the two germline ends. The length of the CDR3 is 12 residues. CDR1 is GTSNPN, CDR2 SVGIG, per germline (reference sequence). Here the CDR3 reads CAWDGGSYGYTF. CDR3 DNA sequence: TGTGCCTGGGACGGGGGGTCCTATGGCTACACCTTC.

The chain couples TRBV5-1 to TRBJ2-2; D gene unclear. Per the germline V gene, CDR1 is SGHRS and CDR2 is YFSETQ. The CDR3 extends over 12 amino acids. Trimming took off 0 bases at V and 7 bases at J, with 4 bases between the two ends. The CDR3: CASSLDFGELFF. CDR3 nucleotide sequence: TGCGCCAGCAGCTTGGACTTCGGGGAGCTGTTTTTT.